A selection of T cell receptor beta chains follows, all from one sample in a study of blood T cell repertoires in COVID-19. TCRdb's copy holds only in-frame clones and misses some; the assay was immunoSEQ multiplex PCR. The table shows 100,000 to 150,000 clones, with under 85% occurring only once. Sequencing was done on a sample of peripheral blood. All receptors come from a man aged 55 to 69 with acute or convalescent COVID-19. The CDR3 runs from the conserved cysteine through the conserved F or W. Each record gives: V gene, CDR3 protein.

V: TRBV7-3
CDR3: CASSTGGDTGELFF

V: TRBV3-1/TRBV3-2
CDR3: CASSQSTGGELFF

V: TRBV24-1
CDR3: CATSDFNLNTGAPWREQYF

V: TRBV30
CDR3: CAWTHWEVGSYNEQFF

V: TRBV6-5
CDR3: CASTLLKTSGYEQYF

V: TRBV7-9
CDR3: CASSSGGNQPQHF

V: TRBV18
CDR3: CASSRGDRGSTEAFF

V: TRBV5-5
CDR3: CASSTRQGGVKGYTF

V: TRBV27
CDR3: CASRPTSGQPADTQYF

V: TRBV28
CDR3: CASGQSNPYGYTF

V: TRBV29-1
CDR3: CSVELAGAGYEQYF

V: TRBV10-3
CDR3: CAISQGEVYTEAFF

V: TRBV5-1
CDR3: CASSLGTDWEQYF

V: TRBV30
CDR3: CAWGLGQGETETQYF

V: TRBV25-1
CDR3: CASSAPPGDDGNTIYF

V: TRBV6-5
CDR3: CASRQDRGNQPQHF

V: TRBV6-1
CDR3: CASSEDARYMNTEAFF

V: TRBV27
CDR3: CASGRGGLGNEQFF

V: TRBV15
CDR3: CATSGVRWDRGHTEAFF

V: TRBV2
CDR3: CAKRQGRGEKLFF

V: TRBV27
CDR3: CASTLGGDQQFF

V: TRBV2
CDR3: CASDRGTEAFF

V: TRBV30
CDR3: CAWTLGGIDSGNTIYF

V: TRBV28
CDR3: CASRLAYNSPLHF

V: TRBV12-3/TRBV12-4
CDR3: CASSFPLGGYTF

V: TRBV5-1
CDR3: CASSLVRGSTLYGYTF

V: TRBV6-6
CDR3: CASSPRRGGVTDTQYF

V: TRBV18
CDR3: CASSSGTGTNTEAFF

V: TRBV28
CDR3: CASSFGLGQLSYEQYF

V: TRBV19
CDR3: CASSERTAAGYTF

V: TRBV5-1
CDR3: CASSRQENTEAFF

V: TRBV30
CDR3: CAWSLYTGSGNTIYF

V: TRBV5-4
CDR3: CASSSPGAGANVLTF

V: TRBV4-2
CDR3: CASSQGLAGATDTQYF

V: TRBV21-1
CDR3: CASTGTSGSGSYNEQFF

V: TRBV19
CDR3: CASSPDRETQYF

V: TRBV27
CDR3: CASSLMSGTGVGEQYF

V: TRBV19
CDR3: CASSIGQGRETQYF

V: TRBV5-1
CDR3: CASSLDRGNTGELFF

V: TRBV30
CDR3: CAWSVLGGNAYEQYF

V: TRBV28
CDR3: CASSPGSPGNTIYF

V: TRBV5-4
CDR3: CASSSPRNYGYTF

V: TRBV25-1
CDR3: CASKGRETQYF

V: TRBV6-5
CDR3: CASRGSPNTGELFF

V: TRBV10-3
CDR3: CAISAWQGNTIYF

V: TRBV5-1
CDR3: CASSSYGQGNGYTF

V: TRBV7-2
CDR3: CASSLWAGISGNTIYF

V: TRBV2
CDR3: CASRYSTGTGKRYTEAFF

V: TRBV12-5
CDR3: CASALKGNEQFF

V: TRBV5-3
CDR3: CAGTVLHEQYF